Following are 10 T cell receptor beta chains from one sample sequenced in a study of CD8 T cells in Susac syndrome. The authors reverse transcribed roughly 0.5 to 1 ug RNA with random hexamers. A single record per CDR3 protein comes from TCRdb applying MiXCR to the immunoSEQ multiplex PCR reads. The sample holds some 170,000 distinct CDR3 sequences, just under 95% seen once. Sequencing used CD4+ T cells from PBMCs. The receptors were sampled from a human donor with Susac syndrome.

CDR3 loop: CASTSTGGSYEQYF. The CDR3 coding sequence is TGTGCCAGCACTTCGACAGGGGGCTCCTACGAGCAGTACTTC. The rearrangement joins TRBV28 to TRBJ2-7; TRBD1 agrees at 9 bases. V gave up 7 bases and J gave up 0 bases; unmatched junction bases: 4. Germline V gene lookup returns CDR1 MDHEN and CDR2 SYDVKM. The CDR3 runs to 14 residues.

J is TRBJ1-2 and V is TRBV29-1; D remains unclear. The CDR3 is 11 amino acids. The V end was cut by 3 bases, the J end by 4 bases, with 6 bases between. Germline V lookup: CDR1 SQVTM, CDR2 ANQGSEA. The DNA for the CDR3 is TGCAGCGTTGAGATACTCTATGGCTACACCTTC. This codes for CSVEILYGYTF.

V usage is TRBV30 and J usage is TRBJ1-1; D is possibly TRBD1 (6 bases). Per the germline V gene, CDR1 is GTSNPN and CDR2 is SVGIG (reference sequence). V lost 0 bases to trimming and J lost 4 bases, with 12 bases between them. This CDR3 spans 14 amino acids. The CDR3 DNA reads as TGTGCCTGGAGTGTGGGGCAGGGGTTCACTGAAGCTTTCTTT. Translating it yields CAWSVGQGFTEAFF.

This rearrangement joins TRBV11-2 to TRBJ2-1; 14 nucleotides align to TRBD2. The CDR3 length is 15 residues. Trimming removed 6 bases from V and 5 bases from J; junction bases left unmatched: 3. In germline, CDR1 is SGHAT, CDR2 FQNNGV. In DNA form, the CDR3 reads TGTGCCAGCAGGCGGACTAGCGGGAGGCACAATGAGCAGTTCTTC. Translation: CASRRTSGRHNEQFF.

The chain has TRBV20-1 and TRBJ1-1, with D perhaps TRBD1 (5 bases). CDR1 and CDR2 (germline): DFQATT, SNEGSKA (reference sequence). The CDR3 has 14 amino acids. V lost 2 bases to trimming and J lost 0 bases, with 10 bases between them. The CDR3 DNA reads as TGCAGTGCTAGACTGGGGCAGGTGAACACTGAAGCTTTCTTT. It translates to CSARLGQVNTEAFF.

The chain couples TRBV5-1 to TRBJ2-1, with D perhaps matching TRBD2 (5 bases). Germline CDR1 is SGHRS and CDR2 is YFSETQ. V lost 1 base and J 6 bases, leaving 17 bases between the germline ends. The CDR3 contains 16 residues. CDR3 loop: CASSLLGTPAGNEQFF. CDR3 nucleotides: TGCGCCAGCAGCTTGTTGGGAACCCCTGCGGGCAATGAGCAGTTCTTC.

The V and J genes are TRBV29-1 and TRBJ2-7; TRBD1 agrees at 7 bases. The CDR3 covers 13 residues. V dropped 3 bases and J dropped 5; count of bases not matched to a gene: 7. Germline CDR1 reads SQVTM; CDR2 reads ANQGSEA. The CDR3 DNA reads as TGCAGCGTTGAGGCGACAGGGACCGACGAGCAGTACTTC. Its protein product is CSVEATGTDEQYF.

V is TRBV20-1 and J is TRBJ2-3; 11 positions agree with TRBD2. This CDR3 comprises 15 residues. V lost 3 bases to trimming and J lost 2 bases; unmatched junction nucleotides: 4. Germline values: CDR1 DFQATT, CDR2 SNEGSKA (reference sequence). The CDR3, as DNA: TGCAGTGCTAGGAGGACTAGCGGGCTCACAGATACGCAGTATTTT. Translating it yields CSARRTSGLTDTQYF.

The J gene is TRBJ2-7, the V gene TRBV25-1; 8 nucleotides agree with TRBD1. The germline V gene encodes CDR1 MGHDK and CDR2 SYGVNS. There are 16 residues in the CDR3. V was pared by 3 bases and J by 4 bases, with 11 bases of the junction left unmatched. In DNA form, the CDR3 reads TGTGCCAGCAGTGACATCGGGTCAGGGGGCGATTACGAGCAGTACTTC. Translation: CASSDIGSGGDYEQYF.

This chain links TRBV30 with TRBJ1-2; the D is unclear. Trimming removed 3 bases from V and 1 base from J, with 6 bases in between. Germline V gives CDR1 GTSNPN, CDR2 SVGIG (reference sequence). CDR3 size: 12 residues. CDR3 bases: TGTGCCTGGAGCACAAATAACTATGGCTACACCTTC. It codes for CAWSTNNYGYTF.